This entry concerns a single T cell receptor beta chain. Its cognate antigen is unknown. Deletions cut 4 bases from V and 8 bases from J, with 15 bases between. Per germline, CDR1 SGHRS and CDR2 YFSETQ. CDR3 length equals 13 residues. The sample is drawn from a study of regulatory T cells in long-lasting Graves disease. General study results and limits: Those with persistent disease had in common more public clonotypes (around 2,500) than new patients (approximately 1,000). Analyses excluded thyroid tissue, covering peripheral blood alone.

Specified time point: newly diagnosed GD, antithyroid drugs for less than 3 months. Extracted PBMC RNA gave rise to the TCR library. It was by American Thyroid Association guidelines that Graves' disease was diagnosed. The TCR beta library used iRepertoire HTBI primers with Arm-PCR amplification of CDR3. TCRdb ran MiXCR on the multiplex PCR reads and lists one entry per CDR3 protein. Here the sample spans roughly 380,000 distinct CDR3 sequences, roughly a sixth being singletons. This receptor was taken from a female donor with Graves disease. The specimen comprised peripheral blood mononuclear cells (PBMCs), sampled at new diagnosis, from a patient treated with antithyroid drugs. V gene TRBV5-1 combines with J gene TRBJ1-2; tentative D call: TRBD1 (5 bases). The CDR3 DNA sequence: TGCGCCAGCAGCCCTCCATCTGGGGACGGCTACACCTTC. It is translated as CASSPPSGDGYTF. Drawing the rest from reference TRBV5-1 and TRBJ1-2, the complete variable domain is KAGVTQTPRYLIKTRGQQVTLSCSPISGHRSVSWYQQTPGQGLQFLFEYFSETQRNKGNFPGRFSGRQFSNSRSEMNVSTLELGDSALYLCASSPPSGDGYTFGSGTRLTVV.